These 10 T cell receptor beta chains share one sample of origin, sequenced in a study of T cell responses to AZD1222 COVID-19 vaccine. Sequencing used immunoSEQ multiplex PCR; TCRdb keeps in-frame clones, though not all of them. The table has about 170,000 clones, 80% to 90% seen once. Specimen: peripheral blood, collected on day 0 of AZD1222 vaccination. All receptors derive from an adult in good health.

In nucleotides, the CDR3 is TGTGCCGCGGGGGATTATAATTCACCCCTCCACTTT. Protein product: CAAGDYNSPLHF. This chain joins TRBV15 and TRBJ1-6, with a possible D match to TRBD1 (5 bases). CDR1 is LNHNV and CDR2 is YYDKDF in the germline V gene (reference sequence). Trimming removed 11 bases at V and 4 bases at J, with 9 bases between. The CDR3 is 12 amino acids.

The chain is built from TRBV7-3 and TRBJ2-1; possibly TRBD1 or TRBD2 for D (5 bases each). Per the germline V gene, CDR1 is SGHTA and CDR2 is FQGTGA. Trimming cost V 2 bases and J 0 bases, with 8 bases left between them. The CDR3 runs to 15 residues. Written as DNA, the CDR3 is TGTGCCAGCAGCTTAGATGGGGGCTCCTACAATGAGCAGTTCTTC. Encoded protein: CASSLDGGSYNEQFF.

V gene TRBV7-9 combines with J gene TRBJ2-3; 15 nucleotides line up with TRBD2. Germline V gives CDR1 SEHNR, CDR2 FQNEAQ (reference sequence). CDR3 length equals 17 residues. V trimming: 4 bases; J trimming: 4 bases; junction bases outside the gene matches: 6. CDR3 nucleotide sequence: TGTGCCAGCAGCTCTGGACTAGCGGGGGGGCAAGCAGATACGCAGTATTTT. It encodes CASSSGLAGGQADTQYF.

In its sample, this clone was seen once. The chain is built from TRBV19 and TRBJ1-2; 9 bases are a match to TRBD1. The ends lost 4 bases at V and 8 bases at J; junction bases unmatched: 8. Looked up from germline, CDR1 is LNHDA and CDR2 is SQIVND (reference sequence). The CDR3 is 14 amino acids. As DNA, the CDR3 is TGTGCCAGTAGTACCCCCGGACAGGGGCTAGGCTACACCTTC. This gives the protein CASSTPGQGLGYTF.

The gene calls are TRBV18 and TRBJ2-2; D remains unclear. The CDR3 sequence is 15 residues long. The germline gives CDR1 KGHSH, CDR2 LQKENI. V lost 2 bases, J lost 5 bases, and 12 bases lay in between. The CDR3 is CASSPEDDGTGELFF. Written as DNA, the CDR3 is TGTGCCAGCTCACCAGAGGACGATGGAACCGGGGAGCTGTTTTTT.

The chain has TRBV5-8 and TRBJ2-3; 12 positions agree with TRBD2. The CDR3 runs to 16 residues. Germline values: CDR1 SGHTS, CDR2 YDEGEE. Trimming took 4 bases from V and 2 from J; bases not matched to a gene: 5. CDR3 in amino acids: CASSIGLAGYTDTQYF. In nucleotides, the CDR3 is TGTGCCAGCAGCATTGGACTAGCGGGATACACAGATACGCAGTATTTT.

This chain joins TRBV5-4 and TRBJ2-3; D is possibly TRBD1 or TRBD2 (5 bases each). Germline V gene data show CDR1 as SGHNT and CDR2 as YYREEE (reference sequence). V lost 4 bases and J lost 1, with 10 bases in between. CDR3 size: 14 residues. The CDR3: CASSGDQRTDTQYF. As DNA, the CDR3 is TGTGCCAGCAGCGGGGACCAGCGCACAGATACGCAGTATTTT.

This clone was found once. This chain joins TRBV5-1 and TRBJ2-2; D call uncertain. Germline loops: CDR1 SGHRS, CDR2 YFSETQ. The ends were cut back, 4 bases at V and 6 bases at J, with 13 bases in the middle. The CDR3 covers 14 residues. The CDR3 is CASSIAYSPGELFF. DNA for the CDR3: TGCGCCAGCAGCATAGCTTATAGCCCCGGGGAGCTGTTTTTT.

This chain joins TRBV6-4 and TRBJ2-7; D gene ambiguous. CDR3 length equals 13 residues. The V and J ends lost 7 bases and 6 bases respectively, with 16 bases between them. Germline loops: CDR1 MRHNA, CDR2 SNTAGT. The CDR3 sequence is CASIVGRLCEQYV. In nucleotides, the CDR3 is TGTGCCAGCATTGTGGGCAGGTTGTGCGAGCAGTACGTC.

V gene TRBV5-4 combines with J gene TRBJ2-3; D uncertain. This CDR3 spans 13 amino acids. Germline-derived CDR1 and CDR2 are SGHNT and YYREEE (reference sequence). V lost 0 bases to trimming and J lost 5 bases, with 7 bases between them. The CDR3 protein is CASSLDPGDTQYF. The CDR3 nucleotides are TGTGCCAGCAGCTTGGATCCCGGAGATACGCAGTATTTT. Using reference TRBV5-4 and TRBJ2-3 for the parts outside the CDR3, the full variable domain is ETGVTQSPTHLIKTRGQQVTLRCSSQSGHNTVSWYQQALGQGPQFIFQYYREEENGRGNFPPRFSGLQFPNYSSELNVNALELDDSALYLCASSLDPGDTQYFGPGTRLTVL.